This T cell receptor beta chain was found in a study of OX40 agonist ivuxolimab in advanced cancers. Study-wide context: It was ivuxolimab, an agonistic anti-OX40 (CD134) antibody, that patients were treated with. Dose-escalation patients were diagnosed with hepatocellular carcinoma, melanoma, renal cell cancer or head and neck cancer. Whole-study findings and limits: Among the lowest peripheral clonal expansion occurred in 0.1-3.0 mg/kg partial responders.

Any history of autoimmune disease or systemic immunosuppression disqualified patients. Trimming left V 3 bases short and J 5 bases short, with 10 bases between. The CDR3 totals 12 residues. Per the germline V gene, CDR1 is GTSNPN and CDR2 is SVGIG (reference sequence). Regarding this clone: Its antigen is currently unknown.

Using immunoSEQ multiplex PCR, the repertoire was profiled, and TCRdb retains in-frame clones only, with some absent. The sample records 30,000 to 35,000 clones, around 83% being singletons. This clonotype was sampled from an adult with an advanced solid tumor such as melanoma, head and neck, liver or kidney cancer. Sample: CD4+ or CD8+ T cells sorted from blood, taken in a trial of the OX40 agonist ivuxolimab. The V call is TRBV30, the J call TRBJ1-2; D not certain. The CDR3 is CAWRLSGYGYTF. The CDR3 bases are TGTGCCTGGAGATTATCGGGGTATGGCTACACCTTC.